This T cell receptor (beta chain) was captured by sequencing in a study of control samples from healthy donors and cancer patients. V dropped 2 bases and J dropped 7 bases, with 5 bases sitting between them. The length of the CDR3 is 11 residues. Per germline, CDR1 MNHNS and CDR2 SASEGT. Profiled with immunoSEQ multiplex PCR; TCRdb holds only in-frame clones, not every one. The table lists 260,000 or so clones, roughly 82% of them singletons. This clone has just a few counts. The source material was PBMCs. The chain couples TRBV6-1 to TRBJ1-2; unclear D gene. The receptor was isolated from an older woman with lung cancer. This CDR3 reads CASSELGGYTF. CDR3 nucleotide sequence: TGTGCCAGCAGTGAACTTGGTGGCTACACCTTC.